This note documents a single T cell receptor (beta chain) sequence. Its antigen is not known. This record comes from a study of post-analysis software for immune sequencing data. Each TCR beta cDNA library carried unique molecular identifiers. Between roughly 0.9 and 11 million T cells gave rise to some 470,000 cDNA molecules. TCRdb used MiXCR to reprocess the PCR reads, holding one entry per CDR3 protein. Counted here are hundreds of thousands of distinct CDR3 sequences, approximately 53% occurring once; the ten biggest clones make up approximately 4.5%. Germline CDR1 SGDLS, CDR2 YYNGEE. The CDR3 runs 15 residues. The V gene lost 4 bases and the J gene lost 4 bases, with 18 bases spanning the gap. Findings of the study overall: Controls showed lower frequencies than patients for five TRBV segments, and TRBV5-6, TRBV5-1 and TRBV20-1 were among these. When compared against controls, multiple sclerosis patients showed significantly lower normalized Chao1 diversity. Under the F measure, samples that were prepared in one batch clustered strongly together.

The receptor was derived from a girl between 10 and 17 years old with multiple sclerosis. The sequenced sample was blood. The chain recombines TRBV9 with TRBJ2-7; D is possibly TRBD2 (5 bases). The CDR3 spells CASSTAAGYLYEQYF. CDR3 bases: TGTGCCAGCAGCACAGCGGCAGGTTACTTGTACGAGCAGTACTTC.